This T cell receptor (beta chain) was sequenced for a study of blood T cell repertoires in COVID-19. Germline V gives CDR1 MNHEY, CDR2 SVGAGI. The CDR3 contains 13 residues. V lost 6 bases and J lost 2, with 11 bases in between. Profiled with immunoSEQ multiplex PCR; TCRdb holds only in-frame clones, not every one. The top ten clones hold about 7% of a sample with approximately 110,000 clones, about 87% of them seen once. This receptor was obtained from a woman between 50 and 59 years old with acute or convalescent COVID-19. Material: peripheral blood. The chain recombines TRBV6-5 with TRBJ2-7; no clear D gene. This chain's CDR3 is CASRSNTPYEQYF. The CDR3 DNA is TGTGCCAGCAGATCCAACACCCCCTACGAGCAGTACTTC.